The clone carrying this T cell receptor (beta chain) was recorded once. Its antigen is still unknown. Time point specified: late sampling 161 to 241 days after vaccination in a few convalescent patients. Treatment reported: approximately 11-day PBMC culture with coronavirus spike peptide pools or control peptides (ViraFEST assay). After expanding antigen-specific T cells with peptide pools, ViraFEST sequenced their TCRs. The record originates from a study of vaccination and CD4 T cells after COVID-19. Study background: By nasal swab PCR, the convalescent patients were SARS-CoV-2 positive, with several mild cases and one severe. Cells were stimulated with overlapping spike peptide pools from SARS-CoV-2, HCoV-NL63, HCoV-OC43 and HCoV-229E.

The Oncomine TCR Beta short-read assay sequenced DNA from cultured CD4+ T cells. From CD4+ T cells that had been cultured, genomic DNA was extracted. TCRdb used MiXCR to reprocess the PCR reads, holding one entry per CDR3 protein. The table has 20,000 to 25,000 distinct CDR3 sequences, roughly 33% seen once. V dropped 2 bases and J dropped 7; count of bases not matched to a gene: 0. Germline-derived CDR1 and CDR2 are SGDLS and YYNGEE. The CDR3 totals 12 residues. V gene TRBV9 combines with J gene TRBJ1-1; 9 bases agree with TRBD1. Sequences were derived from CD4+ T cells from blood, cultured in vitro, sampled about 7 months after SARS-CoV-2 vaccination. This TCR derives from a human donor who had recovered from COVID-19. CDR3 DNA sequence: TGTGCCAGCAGCGTGGACAGGGGTGAAGCTTTCTTT. This gives the protein CASSVDRGEAFF.